This T cell receptor (beta chain) was sequenced during a study of response to subunit inactivated influenza vaccine. TCRdb used MiXCR to reprocess the RT-PCR reads, holding one entry per CDR3 protein. The data contain about 500,000 distinct CDR3 sequences, more than 15% of them singletons. Study-wide points: Authors suggested few new T cells are recruited by each seasonal influenza vaccination.

This clonotype came up a few times. The antigen is undetermined. The sequence derives from a man between 50 and 69 years old who received an inactivated influenza vaccine. This sample comprised CD4+ T cells sorted from PBMCs, obtained roughly 24 months after vaccination.

Written as DNA, the CDR3 is TGTGCCAGCAGCCCTAGCTACTCCTACGAGCAGTACTTC. This encodes CASSPSYSYEQYF. V and J are TRBV7-8 and TRBJ2-7; a weak D match, TRBD2 (5 bases). The CDR3 totals 13 residues. V lost 5 bases, J lost 0 bases, and 8 bases lay in between. CDR1 SGHVS and CDR2 FQNEAQ come from the germline V gene.